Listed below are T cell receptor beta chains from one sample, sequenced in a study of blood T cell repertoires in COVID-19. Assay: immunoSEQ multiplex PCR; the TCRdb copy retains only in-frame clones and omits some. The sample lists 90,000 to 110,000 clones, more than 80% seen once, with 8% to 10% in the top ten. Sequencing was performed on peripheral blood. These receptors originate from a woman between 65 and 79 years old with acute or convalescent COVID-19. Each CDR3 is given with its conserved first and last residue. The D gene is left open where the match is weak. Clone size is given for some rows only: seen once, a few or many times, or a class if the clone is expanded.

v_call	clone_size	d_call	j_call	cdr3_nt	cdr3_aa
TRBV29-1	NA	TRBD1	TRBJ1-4	TGCAGCGTAGGGGGCAGAGCTAATGAAAAACTGTTTTTT	CSVGGRANEKLFF
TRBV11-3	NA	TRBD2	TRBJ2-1	TGTGCCAGCAGCTCGGGATTGTCAAGGGGACTAGCCAGAAACAATGAGCAGTTCTTC	CASSSGLSRGLARNNEQFF
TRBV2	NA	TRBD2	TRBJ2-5	TGTGCCAGCATGAGGACTAGCGGCATTGAGACCCAGTACTTC	CASMRTSGIETQYF
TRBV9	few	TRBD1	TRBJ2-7	TGTGCCAGCAGCAAAGCAGGGGGCGAGCAGTACTTC	CASSKAGGEQYF
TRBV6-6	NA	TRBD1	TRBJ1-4	TGTGCCAGCAGCCACACAGGGGAAGGTGAAAAACTGTTTTTT	CASSHTGEGEKLFF
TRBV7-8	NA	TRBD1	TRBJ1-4	TGTGCCAGCAGCCCCAACAGGGGATACAATGAAAAACTGTTTTTT	CASSPNRGYNEKLFF
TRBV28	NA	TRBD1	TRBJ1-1	TGTGCCAGCAGACAACAGGGGCTGGGGACTGAAGCTTTCTTT	CASRQQGLGTEAFF
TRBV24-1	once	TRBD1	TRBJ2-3	TGTGCCACCAGTCTTTCGGGACAGGCGCCAGATACGCAGTATTTT	CATSLSGQAPDTQYF
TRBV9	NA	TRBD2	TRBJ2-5	TGTGCCAGCAGCGTAGGGGCTAGCGGGGGGCCATCAGAGACCCAGTACTTC	CASSVGASGGPSETQYF
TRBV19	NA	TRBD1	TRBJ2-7	TGTGCCAGTAGATTTAGGGACAGGGACTTCTACGAGCAGTACTTC	CASRFRDRDFYEQYF